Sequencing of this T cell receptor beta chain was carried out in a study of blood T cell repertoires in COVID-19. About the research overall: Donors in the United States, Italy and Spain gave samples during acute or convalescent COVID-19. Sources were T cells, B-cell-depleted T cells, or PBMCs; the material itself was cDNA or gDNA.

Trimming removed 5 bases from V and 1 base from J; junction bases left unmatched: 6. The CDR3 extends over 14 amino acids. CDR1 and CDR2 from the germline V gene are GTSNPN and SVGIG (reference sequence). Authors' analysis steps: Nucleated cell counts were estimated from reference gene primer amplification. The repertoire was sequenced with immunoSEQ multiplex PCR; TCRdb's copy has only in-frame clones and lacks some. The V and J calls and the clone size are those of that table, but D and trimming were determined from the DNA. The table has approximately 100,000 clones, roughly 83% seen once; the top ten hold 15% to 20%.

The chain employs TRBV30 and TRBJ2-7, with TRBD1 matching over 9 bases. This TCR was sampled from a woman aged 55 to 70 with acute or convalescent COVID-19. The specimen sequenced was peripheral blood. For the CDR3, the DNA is TGTGCCTGGGCCCTCGGGACAGGGTCCTACGAGCAGTACTTC. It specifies CAWALGTGSYEQYF.